The clone carrying this T cell receptor beta chain came up a few times. Antigen specificity is unknown. The sample belongs to a study of CD8 T cells in ankylosing spondylitis. Overall study results and limits: Matched ankylosing spondylitis synovial fluid reportedly contained a significantly enriched population of disease-linked clones.

TCRdb re-derived calls from the 5' RACE reads in MiXCR, one entry per CDR3 protein. The table records hundreds of thousands of distinct CDR3 sequences, more than 20% of them present only once. The sequencing input was blood, either unsorted or a sorted T cell fraction (not recorded which). This sequence originates from a male donor with ankylosing spondylitis or in good health (not recorded which).

The DNA for the CDR3 is TGTGCCAGCAGCGGCGGGACTGGGTCCTACAATGAGCAGTTCTTC. Amino acid sequence: CASSGGTGSYNEQFF. This chain uses TRBV5-4 with TRBJ2-1; maybe TRBD2 (6 bases). The V end lost 4 bases, the J end lost 1 base, and 12 bases lay between the germline ends. This CDR3 comprises 15 residues. Germline CDR1 and CDR2: SGHNT and YYREEE (reference sequence). Looking up the rest from reference TRBV5-4 and TRBJ2-1 gives the full variable domain: ETGVTQSPTHLIKTRGQQVTLRCSSQSGHNTVSWYQQALGQGPQFIFQYYREEENGRGNFPPRFSGLQFPNYSSELNVNALELDDSALYLCASSGGTGSYNEQFFGPGTRLTVL.